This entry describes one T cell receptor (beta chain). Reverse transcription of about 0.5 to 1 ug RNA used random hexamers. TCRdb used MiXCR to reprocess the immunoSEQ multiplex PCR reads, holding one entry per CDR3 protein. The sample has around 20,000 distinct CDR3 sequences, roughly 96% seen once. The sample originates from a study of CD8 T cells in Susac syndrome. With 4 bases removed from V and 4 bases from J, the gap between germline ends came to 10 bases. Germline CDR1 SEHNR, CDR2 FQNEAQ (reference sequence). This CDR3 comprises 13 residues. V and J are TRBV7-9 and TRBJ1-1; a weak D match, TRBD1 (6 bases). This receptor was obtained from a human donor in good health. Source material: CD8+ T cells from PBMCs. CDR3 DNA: TGTGCCAGCAGCTCGAGGGGGGGCACTGAAGCTTTCTTT. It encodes CASSSRGGTEAFF. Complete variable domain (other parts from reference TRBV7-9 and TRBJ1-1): DTGVSQNPRHKITKRGQNVTFRCDPISEHNRLYWYRQTLGQGPEFLTYFQNEAQLEKSRLLSDRFSAERPKGSFSTLEIQRTEQGDSAMYLCASSSRGGTEAFFGQGTRLTVV.